This T cell receptor (beta chain) was observed in a study of T-cell memory formation after mild COVID-19. TCR alpha and TCR beta cDNA libraries carrying sample barcodes and UMIs came from 5'RACE with constant-segment primers. TCRdb reanalysed the 5' RACE reads using MiXCR and keeps one entry per CDR3 protein. The data hold a few hundred thousand distinct CDR3 sequences, with approximately 15% observed a single time. Germline CDR1 reads MNHEY; CDR2 reads SMNVEV (reference sequence). Trimming shortened V by 5 bases and J by 2 bases, and 16 bases separated the two germline ends. CDR3 length: 15 residues. Study outcomes and limitations: Contracting clones localized mainly to CM and EM when CD4+ and mainly to EMRA when CD8+. Memory sampled before infection contained some responding clones, suggesting cross-reactive memory joined.

A few counts support this clonotype. Its antigen is unknown. The rearrangement uses TRBV27 and TRBJ2-7; tentatively, D is TRBD1 or TRBD2 (5 bases each). This receptor was taken from a young man who had mild COVID-19 (a few samples of this study predate the infection). Cell type and time point are not known. The sequenced material came from PBMCs or a T cell subset sorted from them (not recorded which). CDR3 nucleotide sequence: TGTGCCAGCAGTCAATGGGCCGGGGCGACCTACGAGCAGTACTTC. Translating gives CASSQWAGATYEQYF.